These T cell receptor beta chains were read from a single sample in a study of blood T cell repertoires in COVID-19. Profiling relied on immunoSEQ multiplex PCR, and the TCRdb table lists in-frame clones only, not all of them. This table has fewer than 200,000 clones, about 88% appearing once. Specimen: peripheral blood. These receptors came from a man aged 55 to 70 with acute or convalescent COVID-19. The CDR3 runs from the conserved cysteine through the conserved F or W. A D gene is named only where the DNA matches it firmly. The size entry is marked missing in some rows and otherwise reads once, few, many or a size class.

d_call j_call cdr3_length v_call clone_size cdr3_aa cdr3_nt
- TRBJ2-7 11 TRBV11-3 - CASSSPDEQYF TGTGCCAGCAGCTCCCCGGACGAGCAGTACTTC
- TRBJ2-1 15 TRBV7-8 - CASSLELLSYNEQFF TGTGCCAGCAGCTTAGAACTGCTCTCCTACAATGAGCAGTTCTTC
TRBD1 TRBJ1-1 15 TRBV9 - CASSPWDSTLNEAFF TGTGCCAGCAGCCCCTGGGACAGTACTCTAAATGAAGCTTTCTTT
- TRBJ2-7 15 TRBV6-1 - CASSEWLGGFHEQYF TGTGCCAGCAGTGAATGGCTTGGAGGGTTCCACGAGCAGTACTTC
TRBD2 TRBJ2-7 16 TRBV7-2 - CASSLVAGGGHGEQYF TGTGCCAGCAGCTTAGTTGCGGGGGGTGGGCACGGCGAGCAGTACTTC
- TRBJ1-2 15 TRBV5-1 - CASSPGQTSNYGYTF TGCGCCAGCAGCCCAGGACAGACGTCTAACTATGGCTACACCTTC
TRBD1 TRBJ1-2 15 TRBV27 - CASSLTRTGSYGYTF TGTGCCAGCAGTTTAACCCGGACAGGGAGCTATGGCTACACCTTC
TRBD1 TRBJ1-1 13 TRBV6-5 - CASSKPGQGEAFF TGTGCCAGCAGTAAACCGGGACAGGGGGAGGCTTTCTTT
- TRBJ2-2 15 TRBV5-1 few CASSSYRGGGGELFF TGCGCCAGCAGCTCCTACAGGGGAGGAGGCGGGGAGCTGTTTTTT
TRBD1 TRBJ2-3 15 TRBV6-5 once CASRVWGQSTDTQYF TGTGCCAGCAGGGTGTGGGGACAGAGCACAGATACGCAGTATTTT